The rows below give T cell receptor beta chains drawn from one sample of a study of neoadjuvant anti-PD-1 for oral cavity cancer. Produced via immunoSEQ multiplex PCR; TCRdb's table is partial and in-frame only. The data show around 62,000 clones, under 85% seen once. Specimen: PBMCs, collected before nivolumab (anti-PD-1) treatment. These receptor sequences come from a person between 35 and 79 years old with oral cavity squamous cell carcinoma. CDR3s include the opening cysteine and the closing phenylalanine or tryptophan. A D gene is named only where the DNA matches it firmly. Some rows mark clone size as missing; the rest say once, few, many or name a class of expanded clone.

V,size,D,J,DNA,CDR3
TRBV7-2,-,-,TRBJ2-4,TGTGCCAGCAGCGCCGAGATGGGCAGGGCAAAAAACATTCAGTACTTC,CASSAEMGRAKNIQYF
TRBV10-3,-,-,TRBJ1-5,TGTGCCACGGACCGAACCCCGGTGAGCAATCAGCCCCAGCATTTT,CATDRTPVSNQPQHF
TRBV6-5,-,-,TRBJ2-5,TGTGCCAGCAGTTACTCTGGAGACTTCGGCCAGACCCAGTACTTC,CASSYSGDFGQTQYF
TRBV19,-,TRBD2,TRBJ2-3,TGTGCCAGTAGGACCACAACTAGCGCAGATACGCAGTATTTT,CASRTTTSADTQYF
TRBV5-1,once,TRBD2,TRBJ2-3,TGCGCCAGCAGCTTACGAAGCGGGAGATTTGTAACAGATACGCAGTATTTT,CASSLRSGRFVTDTQYF
TRBV27,-,TRBD1,TRBJ1-1,TGTGCCAGCAGTCGTCCGGGACAGGGGGCTGAAGCTTTCTTT,CASSRPGQGAEAFF
TRBV11-2,-,-,TRBJ2-5,TGTGCCAGCAGCTTGAAAGAGACCCAGTACTTC,CASSLKETQYF
TRBV6-5,-,-,TRBJ2-2,TGTGCCAGCAGTTACACGGTGTTCGGGGAGCTGTTTTTT,CASSYTVFGELFF
TRBV4-1,-,-,TRBJ1-4,TGCGCCAGCAGCCATCTACAGGGTGCTAATGAAAAACTGTTTTTT,CASSHLQGANEKLFF
TRBV6-6,-,-,TRBJ1-6,TGTGCCAGCAGTCCCAACATGGATTCACCCCTCCACTTT,CASSPNMDSPLHF
TRBV5-1,-,TRBD1,TRBJ2-7,TGCGCCAGCAGCCAACAGGGGGAGAAGTACGAGCAGTACTTC,CASSQQGEKYEQYF
TRBV10-3,-,TRBD2,TRBJ2-1,TGTGCCATCACCCCCTCGGGAGGGGGAAATGAGCAGTTCTTC,CAITPSGGGNEQFF
TRBV6-1,-,-,TRBJ1-4,TGTGCCAGCAGGGTGGAGCAACAGACGGAAAAACTGTTTTTT,CASRVEQQTEKLFF
TRBV14,-,TRBD1,TRBJ2-2,TGTGCCAGCAGCCAAGGCCCAGGGGGTCCCGGGGAGCTGTTTTTT,CASSQGPGGPGELFF
TRBV19,-,TRBD1,TRBJ1-4,TGTGCCAGTAGTAATGCTCCCAACAGGGGATCTGAAAAACTGTTTTTT,CASSNAPNRGSEKLFF
TRBV19,few,-,TRBJ2-7,TGTGCCAGTGTCAGGACCCTAGCGAACCAATACGAGCAGTACTTC,CASVRTLANQYEQYF
TRBV7-2,-,-,TRBJ2-7,TGTGCCAGCAGCCTAGGCTCAGGGAATACCTACGAGCAGTACTTC,CASSLGSGNTYEQYF